This TCR beta chain was profiled in a study of cytomegalovirus exposure and HLA in healthy donors. About this clone: Its antigen is not known.

V lost 4 bases to trimming and J lost 3 bases; unmatched junction nucleotides: 1. The CDR3 spans 14 residues. From germline, CDR1 is KGHSH and CDR2 LQKENI. Study observations and caveats: Both high specificity and high sensitivity reportedly marked the classifier's diagnosis of cytomegalovirus status. The investigators catalogued 160 or so TCR beta chains as cytomegalovirus-associated. Analysis performed later showed TCR beta chains linked to HLA being more clonally expanded than equally common others. Sequencing depth roughly uniform across donors was assumed in presence/absence analyses.

Primers for the PCR totalled 60 Vbeta and 13 Jbeta. The assay was immunoSEQ multiplex PCR, and TCRdb's table has in-frame clones only and misses some. The data contain about 160,000 clones, about 80% of them singletons. The sequenced sample was PBMCs. This clonotype was sampled from a girl aged 5-17 years in good health and CMV-seropositive. This chain joins TRBV18 and TRBJ1-1; 11 bases align to TRBD1. In nucleotides, the CDR3 is TGTGCCAGCTCACAGGACAGGGGGCACACTGAAGCTTTCTTT. This codes for CASSQDRGHTEAFF.